This is a list of T cell receptor beta chains from one sample in a study of radiotherapy plus CTLA-4 blockade in lung cancer. TCRdb keeps only in-frame clones here, not all; method: immunoSEQ multiplex PCR. The profile covers approximately 81,000 clones, with around 81% appearing a single time and under 4.5% taken by the ten largest. The material sequenced was peripheral blood, taken from a patient treated with radiotherapy plus ipilimumab. The receptor source for this set is a human donor with non-small cell lung cancer who had a partial response to radiotherapy plus ipilimumab. Some clones in this sample may be carry-over from other donors' samples. The CDR3 runs from the conserved cysteine through the conserved F or W. D genes are given only for firm matches. A clone size is listed for some rows: how often the clone was seen (once, few, many), or a class if it is expanded.

CASSSGVNTGELFF | TGTGCCAGCAGCTCGGGGGTCAACACCGGGGAGCTGTTTTTT | TRBV5-4 | - | - | TRBJ2-2
CASSHGLTAEQYF | TGTGCCAGCAGTCATGGACTAACGGCTGAGCAGTACTTC | TRBV6-1 | - | few | TRBJ2-5
CASSRETGTGNEKLFF | TGTGCCAGTTCCAGAGAAACCGGGACAGGGAATGAAAAACTGTTTTTT | TRBV5-4 | TRBD1 | - | TRBJ1-4
CASSGGAGIGDHEQYF | TGCGCCAGCAGCGGCGGGGCAGGGATTGGTGATCACGAGCAGTACTTC | TRBV10-1 | - | - | TRBJ2-7
CASTDRTSNTGELFF | TGCGCCAGCACCGACCGGACATCGAACACCGGGGAGCTGTTTTTT | TRBV5-1 | - | - | TRBJ2-2
CASSEALTSGRHEQFF | TGTGCCAGCAGTGAAGCGCTAACTAGCGGGAGGCATGAGCAGTTCTTC | TRBV2 | TRBD2 | - | TRBJ2-1
CASSQSPSGRPLVYTEQYF | TGCGCCAGCAGTCAATCGCCTAGCGGGAGACCTTTGGTTTACACAGAGCAGTACTTC | TRBV23-1 | TRBD2 | once | TRBJ2-7
CATSSSRTGGRADTQYF | TGTGCCACCAGCAGTTCCAGGACAGGGGGTAGGGCAGATACGCAGTATTTT | TRBV15 | TRBD1 | - | TRBJ2-3
CASSRSLAVYEQYF | TGTGCCAGCAGTCGGTCCCTAGCGGTCTACGAGCAGTACTTC | TRBV7-2 | TRBD2 | - | TRBJ2-7
CASSLGGGGWYEQYF | TGTGCCAGCAGCTTAGGTGGCGGGGGCTGGTACGAGCAGTACTTC | TRBV13 | - | once | TRBJ2-7
CASTPLRNTGELFF | TGTGCCAGTACCCCCCTCAGGAACACCGGGGAGCTGTTTTTT | TRBV19 | - | - | TRBJ2-2
CASKGQLNSPLHF | TGTGCCAGCAAGGGACAGCTTAATTCACCCCTCCACTTT | TRBV2 | TRBD1 | - | TRBJ1-6
CATSRDYGGLGSGNTIYF | TGTGCCACCAGCAGAGATTACGGGGGATTAGGCTCTGGAAACACCATATATTTT | TRBV15 | - | - | TRBJ1-3